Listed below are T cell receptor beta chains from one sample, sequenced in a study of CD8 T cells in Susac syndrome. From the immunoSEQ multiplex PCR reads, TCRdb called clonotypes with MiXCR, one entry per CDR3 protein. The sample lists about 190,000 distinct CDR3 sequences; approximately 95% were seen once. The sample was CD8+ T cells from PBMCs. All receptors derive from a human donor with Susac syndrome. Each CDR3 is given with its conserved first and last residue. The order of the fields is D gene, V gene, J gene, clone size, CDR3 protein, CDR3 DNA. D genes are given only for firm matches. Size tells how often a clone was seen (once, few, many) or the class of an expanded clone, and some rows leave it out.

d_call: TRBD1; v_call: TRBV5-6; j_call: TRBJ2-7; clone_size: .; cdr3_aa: CASSFRDRVYF; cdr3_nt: TGTGCCAGCAGCTTCCGGGACAGGGTTTACTTC
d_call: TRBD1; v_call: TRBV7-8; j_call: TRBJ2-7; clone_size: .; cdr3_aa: CASSFGTGGAYEQYF; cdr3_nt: TGTGCCAGCAGCTTCGGGACAGGGGGGGCCTACGAGCAGTACTTC
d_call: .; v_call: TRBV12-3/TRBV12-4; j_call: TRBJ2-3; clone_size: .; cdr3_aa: CASTHGLRLSTDTQYF; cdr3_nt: TGTGCCAGCACCCACGGCCTAAGGTTAAGCACAGATACGCAGTATTTT
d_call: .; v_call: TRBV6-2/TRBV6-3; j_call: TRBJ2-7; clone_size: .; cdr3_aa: CASSYRTDTYEQYF; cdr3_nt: TGTGCCAGCAGCTACCGGACAGACACCTACGAGCAGTACTTC
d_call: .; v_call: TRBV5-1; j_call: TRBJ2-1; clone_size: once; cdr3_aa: CASSPHSGASYNEQFF; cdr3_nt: TGCGCCAGCAGCCCTCATAGCGGAGCGTCCTACAATGAGCAGTTCTTC
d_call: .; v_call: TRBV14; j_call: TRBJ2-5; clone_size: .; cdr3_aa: CASSQEPLGQETQYF; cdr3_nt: TGTGCCAGCAGCCAAGAACCTCTGGGGCAAGAGACCCAGTACTTC
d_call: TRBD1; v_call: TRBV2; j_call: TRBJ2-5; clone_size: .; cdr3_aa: CASSDSQGDQETQYF; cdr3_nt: TGTGCCAGCAGTGATTCCCAGGGGGATCAAGAGACCCAGTACTTC
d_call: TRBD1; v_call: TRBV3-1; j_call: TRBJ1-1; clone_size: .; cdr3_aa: CASSQPRQGHTEAFF; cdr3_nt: TGTGCCAGCAGCCAGCCCAGACAGGGCCACACTGAAGCTTTCTTT
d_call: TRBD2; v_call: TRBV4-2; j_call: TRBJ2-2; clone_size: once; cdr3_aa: CASSQDGGLVAGELFF; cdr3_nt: TGTGCCAGCAGCCAAGATGGGGGACTAGTTGCCGGGGAGCTGTTTTTT
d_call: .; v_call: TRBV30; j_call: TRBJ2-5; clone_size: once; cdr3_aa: CAWSGGTSLVETQYF; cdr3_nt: TGTGCCTGGAGTGGAGGCACATCGTTAGTAGAGACCCAGTACTTC
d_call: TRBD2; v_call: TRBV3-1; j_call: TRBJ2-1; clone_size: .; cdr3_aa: CASSQEAGGAYNEQFF; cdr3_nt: TGTGCCAGCAGCCAAGAGGCGGGGGGGGCCTACAATGAGCAGTTCTTC
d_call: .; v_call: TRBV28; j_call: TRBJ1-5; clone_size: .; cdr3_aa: CASSLGQPQHF; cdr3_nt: TGTGCCAGTTCTTTAGGTCAGCCCCAGCATTTT
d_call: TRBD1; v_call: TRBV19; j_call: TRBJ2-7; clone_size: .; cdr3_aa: CASSPTLPTGGGYEQYF; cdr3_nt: TGTGCCAGTAGTCCCACGTTACCGACAGGGGGAGGCTACGAGCAGTACTTC
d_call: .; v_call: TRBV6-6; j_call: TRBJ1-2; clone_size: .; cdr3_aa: CASSYPGNYGYTF; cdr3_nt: TGTGCCAGCAGTTACCCCGGAAACTATGGCTACACCTTC
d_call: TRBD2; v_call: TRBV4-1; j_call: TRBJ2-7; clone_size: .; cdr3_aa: CASSQDQAGGYYNEQYF; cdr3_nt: TGCGCCAGCAGCCAAGATCAAGCGGGAGGGTATTATAACGAGCAGTACTTC
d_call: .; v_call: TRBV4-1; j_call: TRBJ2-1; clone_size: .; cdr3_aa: CASSQVPGGDEQFF; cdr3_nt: TGCGCCAGCAGCCAAGTTCCGGGGGGCGATGAGCAGTTCTTC
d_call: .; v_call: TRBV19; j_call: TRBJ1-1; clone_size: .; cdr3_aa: CASSQTPPRSEAFF; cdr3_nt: TGTGCCAGTAGCCAGACCCCCCCCCGTTCGGAAGCTTTCTTT
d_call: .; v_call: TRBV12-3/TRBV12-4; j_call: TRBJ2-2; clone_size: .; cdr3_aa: CASSFPRVVPGELFF; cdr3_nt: TGTGCCAGCAGTTTCCCCAGGGTCGTTCCCGGGGAGCTGTTTTTT
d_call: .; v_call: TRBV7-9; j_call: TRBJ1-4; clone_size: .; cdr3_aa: CASSFGGANEKLFF; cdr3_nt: TGTGCCAGCAGCTTCGGGGGGGCTAATGAAAAACTGTTTTTT
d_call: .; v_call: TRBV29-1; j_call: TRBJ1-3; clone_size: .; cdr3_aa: CSVETGNTIYF; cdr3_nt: TGCAGCGTGGAAACGGGAAACACCATATATTTT
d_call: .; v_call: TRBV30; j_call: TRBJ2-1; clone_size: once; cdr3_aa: CAWSVQPDEQFF; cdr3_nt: TGTGCCTGGAGTGTACAGCCCGATGAGCAGTTCTTC
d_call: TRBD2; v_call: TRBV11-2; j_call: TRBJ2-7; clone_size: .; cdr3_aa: CASSLALAGGTYEQYF; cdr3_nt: TGTGCCAGCAGCTTAGCCCTAGCGGGGGGGACCTACGAGCAGTACTTC
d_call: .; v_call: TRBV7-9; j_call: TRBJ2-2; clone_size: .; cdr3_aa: CASSFSDRNTGELFF; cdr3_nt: TGTGCCAGCAGCTTCTCGGACAGAAACACCGGGGAGCTGTTTTTT
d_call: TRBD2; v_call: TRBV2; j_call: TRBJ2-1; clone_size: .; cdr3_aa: CASSGRAGGAGNEQFF; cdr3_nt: TGTGCCAGCAGTGGACGAGCGGGGGGAGCAGGCAATGAGCAGTTCTTC
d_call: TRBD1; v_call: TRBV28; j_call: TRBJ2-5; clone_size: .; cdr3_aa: CASGQGPSSYF; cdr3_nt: TGTGCCAGCGGACAGGGGCCAAGCTCTTACTTC
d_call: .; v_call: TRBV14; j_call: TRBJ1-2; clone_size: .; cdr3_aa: CASSEGPFNYGYTF; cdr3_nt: TGTGCCAGCAGCGAGGGCCCCTTTAACTATGGCTACACCTTC
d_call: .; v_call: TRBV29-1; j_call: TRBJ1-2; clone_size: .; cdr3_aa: CSVVTAGITNYGYTF; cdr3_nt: TGCAGCGTTGTTACCGCGGGAATTACTAACTATGGCTACACCTTC
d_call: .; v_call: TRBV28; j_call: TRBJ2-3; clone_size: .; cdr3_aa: CASSSPGVPDTQYF; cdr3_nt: TGTGCCAGCAGCTCTCCTGGTGTCCCAGATACGCAGTATTTT
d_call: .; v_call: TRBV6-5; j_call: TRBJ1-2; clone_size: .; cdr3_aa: CASSYDQGNNYGYTF; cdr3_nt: TGTGCCAGCAGTTACGATCAGGGAAATAACTATGGCTACACCTTC
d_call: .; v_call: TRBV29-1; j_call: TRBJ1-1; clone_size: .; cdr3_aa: CSVDSAGITEAFF; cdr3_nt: TGCAGCGTTGATTCGGCAGGGATTACTGAAGCTTTCTTT
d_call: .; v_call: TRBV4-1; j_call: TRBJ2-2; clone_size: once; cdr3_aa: CASSQDRAVGELFF; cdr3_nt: TGCGCCAGCAGCCAAGACAGGGCGGTCGGGGAGCTGTTTTTT
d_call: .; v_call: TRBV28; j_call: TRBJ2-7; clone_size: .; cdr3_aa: CASSFPNYYNGVEQYF; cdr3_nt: TGTGCCAGCAGTTTCCCCAACTACTACAATGGGGTCGAGCAGTACTTC
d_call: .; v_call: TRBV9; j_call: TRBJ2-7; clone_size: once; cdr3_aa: CASSVGGGNEQYF; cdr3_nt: TGTGCCAGCAGCGTAGGCGGGGGCAACGAGCAGTACTTC
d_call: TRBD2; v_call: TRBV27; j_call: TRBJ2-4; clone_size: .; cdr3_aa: CASSLPADPSGEFSWDIQYF; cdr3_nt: TGTGCCAGCAGCCTACCCGCGGATCCTAGCGGGGAATTTAGCTGGGACATTCAGTACTTC
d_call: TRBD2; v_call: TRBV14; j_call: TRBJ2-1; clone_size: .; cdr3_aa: CASSQALAGASKFF; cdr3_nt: TGTGCCAGCAGCCAAGCACTAGCGGGGGCCTCCAAGTTCTTC
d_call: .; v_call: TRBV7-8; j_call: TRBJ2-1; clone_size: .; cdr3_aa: CASSLGTEQFF; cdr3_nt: TGTGCCAGCAGCTTAGGGACTGAGCAGTTCTTC
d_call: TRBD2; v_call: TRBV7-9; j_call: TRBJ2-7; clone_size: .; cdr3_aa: CASGGRVDEQYF; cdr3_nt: TGTGCCAGCGGCGGGAGGGTCGACGAGCAGTACTTC
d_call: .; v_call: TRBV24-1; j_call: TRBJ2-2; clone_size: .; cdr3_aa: CATRQGGELFF; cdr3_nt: TGTGCCACCAGGCAAGGCGGGGAGCTGTTTTTT
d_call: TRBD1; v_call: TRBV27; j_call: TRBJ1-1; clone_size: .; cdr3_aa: CASSEAGGALTEAFF; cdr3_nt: TGTGCCAGCAGTGAGGCAGGGGGCGCCCTCACTGAAGCTTTCTTT
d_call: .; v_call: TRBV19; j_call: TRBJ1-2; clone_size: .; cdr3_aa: CATMESRIYGYTF; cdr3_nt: TGTGCCACCATGGAGTCCAGGATCTATGGCTACACCTTC
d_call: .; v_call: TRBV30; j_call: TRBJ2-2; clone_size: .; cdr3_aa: CAWRWRETGELFF; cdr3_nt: TGTGCCTGGAGATGGCGAGAAACCGGGGAGCTGTTTTTT
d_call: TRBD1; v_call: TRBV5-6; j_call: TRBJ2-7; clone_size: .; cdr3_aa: CASSLVGQGYEQYF; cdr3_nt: TGTGCCAGCAGCTTGGTAGGACAGGGCTACGAGCAGTACTTC
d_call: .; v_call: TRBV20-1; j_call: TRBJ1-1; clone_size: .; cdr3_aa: CSASLGGTEAFF; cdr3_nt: TGCAGTGCTAGTTTGGGGGGAACTGAAGCTTTCTTT
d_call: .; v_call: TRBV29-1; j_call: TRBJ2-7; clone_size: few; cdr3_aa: CSVGTLSYEQYF; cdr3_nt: TGCAGCGTTGGGACGCTCTCCTACGAGCAGTACTTC
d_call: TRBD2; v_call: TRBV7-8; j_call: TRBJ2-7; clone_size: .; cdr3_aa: CASSAGLAGVSYEQYF; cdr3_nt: TGTGCCAGCAGCGCGGGACTAGCGGGGGTCTCCTACGAGCAGTACTTC
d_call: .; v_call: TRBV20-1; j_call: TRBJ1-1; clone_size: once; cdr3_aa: CSARDNRVGDTEAFF; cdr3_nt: TGCAGTGCTAGAGATAATCGTGTTGGCGACACTGAAGCTTTCTTT
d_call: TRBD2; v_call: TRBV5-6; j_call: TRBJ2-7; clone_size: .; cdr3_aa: CASSFGASGSRAYEQYF; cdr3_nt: TGTGCCAGCAGCTTCGGGGCTAGCGGGAGTAGGGCCTACGAGCAGTACTTC
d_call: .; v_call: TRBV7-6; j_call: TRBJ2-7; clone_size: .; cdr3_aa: CASSLVLGRSEQYF; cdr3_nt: TGTGCCAGCAGCTTAGTTCTCGGGCGCTCCGAGCAGTACTTC
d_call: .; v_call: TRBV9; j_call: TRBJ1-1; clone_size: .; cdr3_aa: CASSVEGNPNTEAFF; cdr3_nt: TGTGCCAGCAGCGTAGAGGGCAACCCGAACACTGAAGCTTTCTTT
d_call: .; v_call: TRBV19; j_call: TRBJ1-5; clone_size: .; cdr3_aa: CASSVRDGYNQPQHF; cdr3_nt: TGTGCCAGTAGTGTAAGGGACGGCTACAATCAGCCCCAGCATTTT
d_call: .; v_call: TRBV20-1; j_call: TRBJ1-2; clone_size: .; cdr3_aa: CSARPTGVRGDYGYTF; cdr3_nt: TGCAGTGCTAGACCCACTGGGGTCCGGGGGGACTATGGCTACACCTTC
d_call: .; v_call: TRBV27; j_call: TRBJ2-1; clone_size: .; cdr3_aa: CASSLGINSYNEQFF; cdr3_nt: TGTGCCAGCAGTTTAGGAATAAACTCCTACAATGAGCAGTTCTTC
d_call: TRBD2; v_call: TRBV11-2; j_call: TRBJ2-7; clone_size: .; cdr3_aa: CASSFGTSGGYEQYF; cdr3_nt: TGTGCCAGCAGCTTCGGGACTAGCGGGGGCTACGAGCAGTACTTC
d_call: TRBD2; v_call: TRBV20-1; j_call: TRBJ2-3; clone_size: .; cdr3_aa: CSARDLRGGTDTQYF; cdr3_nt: TGCAGTGCTAGAGATCTCCGGGGGGGCACAGATACGCAGTATTTT